The 25 T cell receptor beta chains listed next were all sequenced from one sample in a study of blood T cell repertoires in COVID-19. Assay: immunoSEQ multiplex PCR; the TCRdb copy retains only in-frame clones and omits some. Here the sample spans 99,000 or so clones, around 84% being singletons. Sequenced: peripheral blood. Receptors originate from a woman at least 80 years old with acute or convalescent COVID-19.

The chain links TRBV19 to TRBJ2-1, with a possible D match to TRBD1 (6 bases). The V end was cut by 7 bases, the J end by 3 bases, with 10 bases between. This CDR3 is 13 amino acids long. From germline, CDR1 is LNHDA and CDR2 SQIVND (reference sequence). DNA of the CDR3: TGTGCCAGTAACCCACAGGGCTACAATGAGCAGTTCTTC. Protein: CASNPQGYNEQFF.

This rearrangement joins TRBV7-6 to TRBJ1-2; 7 bases fit TRBD1. V gave up 5 bases and J gave up 5 bases; unmatched junction bases: 8. This CDR3 has 14 amino acids. The V gene's germline CDR1 is SGHVS and CDR2 FNYEAQ. This CDR3 reads CASSPRTGLYGYTF. DNA of the CDR3: TGTGCCAGCAGCCCTCGGACAGGCCTGTATGGCTACACCTTC.

V usage is TRBV3-1 (or the pseudogene TRBV3-2) and J usage is TRBJ2-2; perhaps TRBD2 as D (6 bases). Germline lookup yields CDR1 LGHDT and CDR2 YNNKEL (reference sequence). V lost 4 bases to trimming and J lost 0 bases, with 12 bases between them. The CDR3 is made up of 16 amino acids. The CDR3 is CASSRTGLANTGELFF. CDR3 sequence (DNA): TGTGCCAGCAGCCGAACGGGACTCGCGAACACCGGGGAGCTGTTTTTT.

The chain has TRBV2 and TRBJ2-3; 11 nucleotides line up with TRBD2. V shed 8 bases and J 2 bases; nucleotides not matched to a gene: 12. The CDR3 has 17 amino acids. CDR1 and CDR2 (germline): SNHLY, FYNNEI. CDR3 residues: CASRRSGTSGYTDTQYF. The CDR3 DNA reads as TGTGCCAGCCGGCGATCGGGGACTAGCGGATACACAGATACGCAGTATTTT.

This clone has a handful of counts. The chain carries TRBV7-2 and TRBJ2-7, with TRBD2 as a possible D gene (6 bases). This CDR3 has 12 amino acids. V lost 4 bases, J lost 2 bases, and 6 bases lay in between. Germline V lookup: CDR1 SGHTA, CDR2 FQGNSA. CDR3 loop: CASSWEAYEQYF. In DNA, the CDR3 is TGTGCCAGCAGCTGGGAGGCCTACGAGCAGTACTTC.

V is TRBV5-4 and J is TRBJ2-1; maybe TRBD1 (5 bases). This CDR3 comprises 15 residues. Per the germline V gene, CDR1 is SGHNT and CDR2 is YYREEE (reference sequence). Deletions cut 4 bases from V and 7 bases from J, with 18 bases between. CDR3 bases: TGTGCCAGCAGCCTCCCCCCGCAGGGTAGGAATGAGCAGTTCTTC. Translating it yields CASSLPPQGRNEQFF. Supplemented by reference TRBV5-4 and TRBJ2-1, the full variable domain reads ETGVTQSPTHLIKTRGQQVTLRCSSQSGHNTVSWYQQALGQGPQFIFQYYREEENGRGNFPPRFSGLQFPNYSSELNVNALELDDSALYLCASSLPPQGRNEQFFGPGTRLTVL.

This chain joins TRBV7-8 and TRBJ2-3, with D possibly being TRBD1 (5 bases). The CDR3 consists of 16 residues. With 2 bases removed from V and 6 bases from J, the gap between germline ends came to 18 bases. Germline assignment: CDR1 SGHVS and CDR2 FQNEAQ. CDR3 region: CASSLNGAAPLDTQYF. In DNA form, the CDR3 reads TGTGCCAGCAGCTTAAATGGGGCCGCGCCTTTGGATACGCAGTATTTT.

The DNA for the CDR3 is TGCGCCAGCAGTGAGCCCGCTACAGGGGGCACTGAAGCTTTCTTT. Translating it yields CASSEPATGGTEAFF. The V gene is TRBV10-2, the J gene TRBJ1-1; 8 nucleotides agree with TRBD1. V lost 2 bases and J lost 4; bases outside the gene matches: 6. Germline V gives CDR1 WSHSY, CDR2 SAAADI. The CDR3 consists of 15 residues.

The chain is built from TRBV28 and TRBJ1-5, with D unresolved. The CDR3 sequence is 13 residues long. V gave up 4 bases and J gave up 0 bases, with 4 bases separating them. Germline CDR1 is MDHEN and CDR2 is SYDVKM. The CDR3 DNA reads TGTGCCAGCAGTTCAAATAGCAATCAGCCCCAGCATTTT. Residues: CASSSNSNQPQHF.

V usage is TRBV3-1 (or the pseudogene TRBV3-2) and J usage is TRBJ1-1; weak D call: TRBD1 (6 bases). Trimming stripped 0 bases from V and 5 bases from J, with 16 bases between. This CDR3 spans 16 amino acids. Germline-derived CDR1 and CDR2 are LGHDT and YNNKEL (reference sequence). The CDR3 region is CASSQDRTVNKTEAFF. The CDR3 DNA reads TGTGCCAGCAGCCAAGATAGGACAGTCAATAAAACTGAAGCTTTCTTT.

V is TRBV5-1 and J is TRBJ2-2; 9 bases align to TRBD1. V shed 4 bases, J shed 7 bases, and the junction held 11 bases outside the gene matches. This CDR3 has 16 amino acids. Germline CDR1 is SGHRS and CDR2 is YFSETQ. CDR3 coding DNA: TGCGCCAGCAGCCCAGACAGAACAGGGGGCGTCGGGGAGCTGTTTTTT. As protein: CASSPDRTGGVGELFF.

This sequence joins TRBV6-5 and TRBJ1-1; D is unclear. CDR3 length: 14 amino acids. Trimming left V 8 bases short and J 2 bases short, with 15 bases between. The germline gives CDR1 MNHEY, CDR2 SVGAGI. The CDR3 sequence: CASLSRAANTEAFF. The CDR3 DNA reads as TGTGCCAGCCTCTCGCGGGCAGCAAACACTGAAGCTTTCTTT.

The CDR3 spells CASSPDDRPAEAFF. The CDR3 nucleotides are TGTGCCAGCTCACCAGACGACAGACCCGCTGAAGCTTTCTTT. V usage is TRBV18 and J usage is TRBJ1-1; the D gene is possibly TRBD1 (5 bases). The CDR3 is 14 amino acids. Trimming cost V 2 bases and J 6 bases, with 13 bases left between them. Germline values: CDR1 KGHSH, CDR2 LQKENI.

This chain connects TRBV4-1 to TRBJ1-1; D uncertain. The V and J ends lost 0 bases and 10 bases respectively, with 9 bases between them. In germline, CDR1 is MGHRA, CDR2 YSYEKL. This CDR3 region has 12 residues. CDR3 loop: CASSQEKGRAFF. CDR3 sequence (DNA): TGCGCCAGCAGCCAAGAAAAAGGGAGAGCTTTCTTT.

This clone has a handful of counts. The rearrangement uses TRBV6-6 and TRBJ2-7; TRBD1 matches 8 bases. Trimming removed 6 bases from V and 5 bases from J; junction bases left unmatched: 9. This CDR3 contains 14 residues. Germline assignment: CDR1 MNHNY and CDR2 SVGAGI (reference sequence). In DNA form, the CDR3 reads TGTGCCAGCAGGGGATCTACCAGGGGGCACGAGCAGTACTTC. Its translation: CASRGSTRGHEQYF.

The chain couples TRBV7-8 to TRBJ2-2, with D perhaps matching TRBD2 (6 bases). The CDR3 is made up of 15 amino acids. The V gene's germline CDR1 is SGHVS and CDR2 FQNEAQ. V dropped 3 bases and J dropped 9 bases, with 17 bases sitting between them. CDR3 in DNA: TGTGCCAGCAGCTTTCGGGACTCCTCAAGGCGGGAGCTGTTTTTT. Translated: CASSFRDSSRRELFF. The whole variable domain, filled in from reference TRBV7-8 and TRBJ2-2, reads GAGVSQSPRYKVAKRGQDVALRCDPISGHVSLFWYQQALGQGPEFLTYFQNEAQLDKSGLPSDRFFAERPEGSVSTLKIQRTQQEDSAVYLCASSFRDSSRRELFFGEGSRLTVL.

The CDR3: CASSPSPGSAEKLFF. The CDR3 nucleotides read TGTGCCAGCAGCCCTAGCCCCGGAAGTGCAGAAAAACTGTTTTTT. V usage is TRBV9 and J usage is TRBJ1-4; D not certain. This CDR3 is built from 15 residues. V was shortened by 4 bases and J by 8 bases, with 18 bases between the two germline ends. Germline assignment: CDR1 SGDLS and CDR2 YYNGEE.

The V and J genes are TRBV7-9 and TRBJ2-3; D not resolved. Trimming took off 0 bases at V and 5 bases at J, with 12 bases between the two ends. The CDR3 has 15 residues. From germline, CDR1 is SEHNR and CDR2 FQNEAQ (reference sequence). CDR3 sequence: CASSLARTKKDTQYF. The CDR3 bases are TGTGCCAGCAGCTTAGCCCGAACTAAGAAAGATACGCAGTATTTT.

The chain employs TRBV2 and TRBJ1-2; TRBD1 matches at 9 bases. J gave up 5 bases and V 9 bases, and 1 base lay outside the gene matches. Germline CDR1 is SNHLY and CDR2 is FYNNEI. The CDR3 runs to 11 residues. CDR3 coding DNA: TGTGCCAGAGGGACAGGGTATGGCTACACCTTC. Amino acid sequence: CARGTGYGYTF.

This clone has a single count. The V and J genes are TRBV11-2 and TRBJ1-1; D is perhaps TRBD1 (5 bases). Germline-derived CDR1 and CDR2 are SGHAT and FQNNGV. The CDR3 spans 16 residues. V was pared by 5 bases and J by 11 bases, with 27 bases between. In DNA form, the CDR3 reads TGTGCCAGCAGCCTCGGCGTCTTAGGGGTTGGGACTGCCGCTTTCTTT. This codes for CASSLGVLGVGTAAFF. The variable domain in full, with the rest retrieved from reference TRBV11-2 and TRBJ1-1, is EAGVAQSPRYKIIEKRQSVAFWCNPISGHATLYWYQQILGQGPKLLIQFQNNGVVDDSQLPKDRFSAERLKGVDSTLKIQPAKLEDSAVYLCASSLGVLGVGTAAFFGQGTRLTVV.

Of note for this clone: At one end, the junction sequence differs from germline, possibly due to a read error. The chain employs TRBV19 and TRBJ2-7, with TRBD1 matching over 10 bases. The CDR3 sequence is 15 residues long. Germline V CDR1 and CDR2: LNHDA, SQIVND (reference sequence). The CDR3 is CASSKPGTGANEQYF. The CDR3 DNA reads as TGTGCCAGCAGTAAGCCCGGGACAGGGGCCAACGAGCAGTACTTC.

The table lists this clone with a few counts. The chain has TRBV5-4 and TRBJ1-2; maybe TRBD1 (6 bases). Germline CDR1 reads SGHNT; CDR2 reads YYREEE (reference sequence). Trimming cost V 6 bases and J 5 bases, with 17 bases left between them. The CDR3 runs to 14 residues. The CDR3: CASTVGTYRYGYTF. CDR3 in DNA: TGTGCCAGCACCGTGGGGACATACCGATATGGCTACACCTTC. The full variable domain, with the rest looked up from reference TRBV5-4 and TRBJ1-2, is ETGVTQSPTHLIKTRGQQVTLRCSSQSGHNTVSWYQQALGQGPQFIFQYYREEENGRGNFPPRFSGLQFPNYSSELNVNALELDDSALYLCASTVGTYRYGYTFGSGTRLTVV.

The rearrangement links TRBV2 to TRBJ2-7, with D possibly TRBD2 on 6 matching bases. In germline, CDR1 is SNHLY, CDR2 FYNNEI. CDR3 length equals 15 residues. V lost 0 bases and J lost 1, with 10 bases in between. CDR3 DNA sequence: TGTGCCAGCAGTGAAGCGCTTGGGGGGTCCTACGAGCAGTACGTC. It encodes CASSEALGGSYEQYV.

J is TRBJ1-1 and V is TRBV30; D uncertain. The CDR3 covers 11 residues. Germline V gene lookup returns CDR1 GTSNPN and CDR2 SVGIG (reference sequence). V was trimmed by 2 bases and J by 6 bases, leaving 7 bases between them. The CDR3: CAWSSRAEAFF. DNA of the CDR3: TGTGCCTGGAGTTCCCGTGCTGAAGCTTTCTTT.

The chain carries TRBV6-1 and TRBJ1-6, with D possibly TRBD1 on 5 matching bases. CDR1 is MNHNS and CDR2 is SASEGT in the germline V gene. This CDR3 comprises 16 residues. V lost 1 base and J lost 6, with 13 bases in between. The CDR3 DNA is TGTGCCAGCAGTGAAGATCCCCTGGGGGGTAATTCACCCCTCCACTTT. Translating gives CASSEDPLGGNSPLHF.